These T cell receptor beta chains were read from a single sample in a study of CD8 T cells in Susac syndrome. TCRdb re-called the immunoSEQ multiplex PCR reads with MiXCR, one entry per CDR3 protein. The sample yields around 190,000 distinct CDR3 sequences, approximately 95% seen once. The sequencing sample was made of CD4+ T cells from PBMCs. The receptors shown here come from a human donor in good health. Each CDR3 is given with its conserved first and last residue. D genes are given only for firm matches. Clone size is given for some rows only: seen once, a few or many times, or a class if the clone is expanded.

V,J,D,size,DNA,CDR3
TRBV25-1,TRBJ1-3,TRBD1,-,TGTGCCAGCAGTCCAGGGACAGCAAACACCATATATTTT,CASSPGTANTIYF
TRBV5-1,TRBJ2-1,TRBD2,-,TGCGCCAGCAGCTCCATTCTAGCGGGAGTCTCTCATGAGCAGTTCTTC,CASSSILAGVSHEQFF
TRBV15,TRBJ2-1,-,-,TGTGCCACCAGCAGAGATGTTGGAGAATATAATGAGCAGTTCTTC,CATSRDVGEYNEQFF
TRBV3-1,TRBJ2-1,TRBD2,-,TGTGCCAGCAGCCAAGCCGCTAGCGGGACCTACAATGAGCAGTTCTTC,CASSQAASGTYNEQFF
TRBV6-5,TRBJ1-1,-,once,TGTGCCAGCAGTTATAATCCTGAAAAAGGCACTGAAGCTTTCTTT,CASSYNPEKGTEAFF
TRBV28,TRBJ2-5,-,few,TGTGCCAGTTCCTCCGAGACCCAGTACTTC,CASSSETQYF
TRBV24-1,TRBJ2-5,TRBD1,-,TGTGCCACCAGTTTGACAGGGGGGGGAGAGACCCAGTACTTC,CATSLTGGGETQYF
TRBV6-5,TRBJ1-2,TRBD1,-,TGTGCCAGCAGTTCCGGACAGGGAGGTAGCTACACCTTC,CASSSGQGGSYTF
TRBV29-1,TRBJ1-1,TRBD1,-,TGCAGCGTTCGCGGACAGGGGGCGAATCCCACCCGTGAAGCTTTCTTT,CSVRGQGANPTREAFF
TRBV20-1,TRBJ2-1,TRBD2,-,TGCAGTCCCCCAGGACGTGGCGGGGGGCGTATGGGTGAGCAGTTCTTC,CSPPGRGGGRMGEQFF
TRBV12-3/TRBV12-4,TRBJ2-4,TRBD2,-,TGTGCCAGCAGTTTTACCGGGAGGGAAAACATTCAGTACTTC,CASSFTGRENIQYF
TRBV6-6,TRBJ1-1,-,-,TGTGCCAGCAGTCCAAGGGTCACTGAAGCTTTCTTT,CASSPRVTEAFF
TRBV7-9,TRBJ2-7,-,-,TGTGCCAGCAGCTTAACAAACTACGAGCAGTACTTC,CASSLTNYEQYF
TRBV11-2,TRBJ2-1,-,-,TGTGCCAGCAGCTCCCGAGGGAGAGGCTGGGCCGAGCAGTTCTTC,CASSSRGRGWAEQFF
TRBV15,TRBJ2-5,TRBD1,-,TGTGCCACCAGCAGGCCGACAGGGGTAGAGACCCAGTACTTC,CATSRPTGVETQYF
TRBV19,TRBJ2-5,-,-,TGTGCCAGTAGTATTTCGTGGGGTTTCCAAGAGACCCAGTACTTC,CASSISWGFQETQYF
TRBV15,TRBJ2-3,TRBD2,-,TGTGCCACCAGCAGAGGCTACAACACCGGGACTATGGGAGGGACGCAGTATTTT,CATSRGYNTGTMGGTQYF
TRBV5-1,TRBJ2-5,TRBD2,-,TGCGCCAGCAGCTTGGATTCTAGCGGGAGGGCCTTTATGGAGACCCAGTACTTC,CASSLDSSGRAFMETQYF
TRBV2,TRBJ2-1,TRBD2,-,TGTGCCAGCAGTGAAACGAGCGGGAGAACCTGGGGTTACAATGAGCAGTTCTTC,CASSETSGRTWGYNEQFF
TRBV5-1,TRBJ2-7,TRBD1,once,TGCGCCAGCAGCCCAGGGACAGGAGAGCTCTACGAGCAGTACTTC,CASSPGTGELYEQYF
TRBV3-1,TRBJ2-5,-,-,TGTGCCAGCAGCCAATACACAGACCAAGAGACCCAGTACTTC,CASSQYTDQETQYF
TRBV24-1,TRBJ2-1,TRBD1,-,TGTGCCACCGCAGGGGACAGGGTGTTGGGTGAGCAGTTCTTC,CATAGDRVLGEQFF
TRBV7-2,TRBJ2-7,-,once,TGTGCCAGCAGCTTCAGTGGTAGCTCCTACGAGCAGTACTTC,CASSFSGSSYEQYF
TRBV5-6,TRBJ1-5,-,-,TGTGCCAGCAGCCGGGGGGCGCTTAATCAGCCCCAGCATTTT,CASSRGALNQPQHF
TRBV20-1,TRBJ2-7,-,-,TGCAGTGCTGCCCAAATCGCTGGCTACGAGCAGTACTTC,CSAAQIAGYEQYF
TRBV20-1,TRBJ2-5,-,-,TGCAGTGCCCTGGACGGTGGGGACCAAGAGACCCAGTACTTC,CSALDGGDQETQYF
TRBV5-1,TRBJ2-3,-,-,TGCGCCAGCAGCCTGTTAGATGGCACAGATACGCAGTATTTT,CASSLLDGTDTQYF
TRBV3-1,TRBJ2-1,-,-,TGTGCCAGCAGTCAAGGGGGAAATGAGCAGTTCTTC,CASSQGGNEQFF
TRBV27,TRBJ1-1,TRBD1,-,TGTGCCAGCAGGCCACAGGGGATTAGGGCTGAAGCTTTCTTT,CASRPQGIRAEAFF
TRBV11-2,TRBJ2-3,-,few,TGTGCCAGCAGCTTGGAACGGGCCACAGATACGCAGTATTTT,CASSLERATDTQYF
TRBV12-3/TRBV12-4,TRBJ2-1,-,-,TGTGCCAGCAGCTCTACTGGAGAGAGGCAGTTCTTC,CASSSTGERQFF
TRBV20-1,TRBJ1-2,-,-,TGCAGTGCTCCCCGGACGGATAACTATGGCTACACCTTC,CSAPRTDNYGYTF
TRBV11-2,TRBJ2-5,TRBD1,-,TGTGCCAGCAGCTTTTGGGGACAGGGGCAGTGGACCCAGTACTTC,CASSFWGQGQWTQYF
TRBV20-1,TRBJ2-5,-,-,TGCAGTGCTACTAGGCTTTTTGAAGGGGCCCAGTACTTC,CSATRLFEGAQYF
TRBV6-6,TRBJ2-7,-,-,TGTGCCAGCAGTTACTCGACGGAGAGCTCCTACGAGCAGTACTTC,CASSYSTESSYEQYF
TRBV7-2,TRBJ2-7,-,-,TGTGCCAGCAGCTTAGATCGGAACGAGCAGTACTTC,CASSLDRNEQYF
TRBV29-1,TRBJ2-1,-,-,TGCAGCGTGATGGGCCCGGTCAATGAGCAGTTCTTC,CSVMGPVNEQFF
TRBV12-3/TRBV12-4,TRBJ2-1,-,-,TGTGCCAGCAGTCACACCGTGGACATCTATGAGCAGTTCTTC,CASSHTVDIYEQFF